This TCR beta chain was found in a study of identical twins. Study-wide points: Invariant MAIT and iNKT cells are populations that could partly confound zero-insertion analyses. With monozygotic twins, out-of-frame TCR alpha sharing exceeded what models estimated. With abundant cord blood beta clonotypes, insertions were fewer; memory repertoires showed no such pattern.

Germline V CDR1 and CDR2: SNHLY, FYNNEI. The CDR3 consists of 11 residues. Trimming stripped 4 bases from V and 12 bases from J, with 10 bases between. Template switching, a step in the protocol, added a universal primer site, and cDNA carried unique molecular identifiers. MiXCR, applied by TCRdb to the 5' RACE reads, yields one record per CDR3 protein. Here the sample spans more than 1.5 million distinct CDR3 sequences, under 35% being singletons. On this clonotype itself: Its antigen is currently unknown.

The chain is built from TRBV2 and TRBJ2-1; D is unclear. The receptor comes from a newborn girl in good health. Sequencing used cord blood. Written as DNA, the CDR3 is TGTGCCAGCAGTGTGGGCTGGGGGCAGTTCTTC. Protein product: CASSVGWGQFF.